This T cell receptor beta chain originates from a study of response to subunit inactivated influenza vaccine. Study-level points and caveats: Each seasonal influenza vaccination, the authors suggested, recruits few new T cells.

In this sample, this clonotype turned up a few times. Its antigen remains unknown. The germline V gene has CDR1 LGHNA and CDR2 YNFKEQ. The CDR3 consists of 16 residues. Trimming cost V 4 bases and J 7 bases; bases outside gene matches: 11. TCRdb re-derived calls from the RT-PCR reads in MiXCR, one entry per CDR3 protein. Of 500,000 to 600,000 distinct CDR3 sequences in the sample, 10% to 15% were seen once. This sequence joins TRBV4-2 and TRBJ2-1; TRBD1 aligns across 9 bases. The clonotype comes from a man between 45 and 60 years old who received an inactivated influenza vaccine. Sequencing was performed on PBMCs from blood, taken about 40 days after vaccination. DNA for the CDR3: TGTGCCAGCAGCCCGAGGACAGGGGAGAGACCTAATGAGCAGTTCTTC. Encoded protein: CASSPRTGERPNEQFF.